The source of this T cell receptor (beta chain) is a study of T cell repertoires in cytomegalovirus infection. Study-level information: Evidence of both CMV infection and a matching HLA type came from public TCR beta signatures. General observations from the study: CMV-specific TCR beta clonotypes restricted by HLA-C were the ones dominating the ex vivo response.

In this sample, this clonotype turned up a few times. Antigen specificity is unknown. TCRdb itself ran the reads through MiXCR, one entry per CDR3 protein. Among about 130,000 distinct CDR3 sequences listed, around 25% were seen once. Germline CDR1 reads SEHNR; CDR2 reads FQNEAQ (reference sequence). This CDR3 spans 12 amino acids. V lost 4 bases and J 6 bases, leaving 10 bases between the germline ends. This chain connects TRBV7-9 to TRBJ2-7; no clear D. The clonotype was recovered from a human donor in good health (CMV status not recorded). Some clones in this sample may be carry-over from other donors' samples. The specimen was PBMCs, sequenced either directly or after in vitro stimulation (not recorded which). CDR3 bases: TGTGCCAGCAGCTACATAGACGGCGAGCAGTACTTC. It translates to CASSYIDGEQYF.